This T cell receptor (beta chain) was identified in a study of T cell changes during pregnancy in multiple sclerosis. Germline V gene sequence: CDR1 SGHAT, CDR2 FQNNGV. After removal of 1 base from V and 10 bases from J, the junction contained 7 bases not matched to a gene. The CDR3 has 16 amino acids. Sequenced by immunoSEQ multiplex PCR; TCRdb stores in-frame clones only, minus some. Among about 45,000 clones, roughly 89% were seen once, and the ten largest hold approximately 0.5%. This clone has just a few counts. The chain employs TRBV11-2 and TRBJ2-1, with 13 nucleotides matching TRBD2. The TCR was taken from a female donor with multiple sclerosis, enrolled in a pregnancy study. This sample comprised CD4+ T cells from peripheral blood mononuclear cells, obtained in the first trimester of pregnancy. The CDR3 nucleotides are TGTGCCAGCAGCTTAGCCGGACTAGCGGGGGACAGGGAGCAGTTCTTC. Its translation is CASSLAGLAGDREQFF. Full variable domain (rest looked up from reference TRBV11-2 and TRBJ2-1): EAGVAQSPRYKIIEKRQSVAFWCNPISGHATLYWYQQILGQGPKLLIQFQNNGVVDDSQLPKDRFSAERLKGVDSTLKIQPAKLEDSAVYLCASSLAGLAGDREQFFGPGTRLTVL.